Shown below are 18 T cell receptor beta chains from a single sample sequenced in a study of cytomegalovirus exposure and HLA in healthy donors. The PCR made use of 60 Vbeta and 13 Jbeta primers. Clones were sequenced by immunoSEQ multiplex PCR, and TCRdb holds only the in-frame ones, with some missing. The sample holds 80,000 to 100,000 clones, about 83% seen once. Input material: PBMCs. These TCRs come from a female donor in good health and CMV-seropositive.

The rearrangement links TRBV6-5 to TRBJ1-3; D call uncertain. Trimming stripped 5 bases from V and 0 bases from J, with 11 bases between. The CDR3 loop spans 15 amino acids. Germline V lookup: CDR1 MNHEY, CDR2 SVGAGI. The CDR3 region has the DNA TGTGCCAGCAGTCGGAACAGCATCTCTGGAAACACCATATATTTT. Its protein is CASSRNSISGNTIYF.

This chain joins TRBV19 and TRBJ2-3; TRBD2 aligns across 11 bases. The CDR3 totals 16 residues. The ends lost 8 bases at V and 6 bases at J; junction bases unmatched: 13. Germline-derived CDR1 and CDR2 are LNHDA and SQIVND (reference sequence). The CDR3 protein is CASVDSGGAALDTQYF. The CDR3 DNA reads as TGTGCCAGTGTCGATAGCGGGGGGGCGGCCTTGGATACGCAGTATTTT.

This chain joins TRBV5-6 and TRBJ2-2; TRBD1 agrees at 9 bases. Germline CDR1 reads SGHDT; CDR2 reads YYEEEE. The CDR3 totals 16 residues. J lost 4 bases, V lost 4 bases, and 8 bases had no gene match. As DNA, the CDR3 is TGTGCCAGCAGCCGAGACAGGGGGTCTACCACCGGGGAGCTGTTTTTT. Translating it yields CASSRDRGSTTGELFF.

The chain is built from TRBV5-1 and TRBJ2-3; D remains ambiguous. Germline V gene data show CDR1 as SGHRS and CDR2 as YFSETQ. CDR3 size: 15 residues. Trimming removed 0 bases from V and 1 base from J, with 9 bases in between. DNA of the CDR3: TGCGCCAGCAGCTTGGAAGCGTGGGGCACAGATACGCAGTATTTT. Protein sequence: CASSLEAWGTDTQYF.

This clone showed up just once. The V gene is TRBV7-2, the J gene TRBJ1-4; 9 positions match TRBD1. There are 16 residues in the CDR3. CDR1 and CDR2 (germline): SGHTA, FQGNSA. V dropped 4 bases and J dropped 3; count of bases not matched to a gene: 6. The CDR3 is CASSSPDRGANEKLFF. The CDR3 nucleotides read TGTGCCAGCAGCTCCCCGGACAGGGGAGCTAATGAAAAACTGTTTTTT. Looking up the rest from reference TRBV7-2 and TRBJ1-4 gives the full variable domain: GAGVSQSPSNKVTEKGKDVELRCDPISGHTALYWYRQSLGQGLEFLIYFQGNSAPDKSGLPSDRFSAERTGGSVSTLTIQRTQQEDSAVYLCASSSPDRGANEKLFFGSGTQLSVL.

This chain uses TRBV6-4 with TRBJ1-1; D not resolved. The CDR3 loop spans 13 amino acids. Germline V CDR1 and CDR2: MRHNA, SNTAGT. The germline V and J ends were trimmed by 3 bases and 0 bases, with 5 bases remaining between them. CDR3 protein: CASSEELNTEAFF. The CDR3 coding sequence is TGTGCCAGCAGTGAGGAGTTGAACACTGAAGCTTTCTTT.

The rearrangement links TRBV18 to TRBJ1-1; perhaps TRBD1 as D (5 bases). CDR3 size: 14 residues. CDR1 and CDR2 (germline): KGHSH, LQKENI. V dropped 2 bases and J dropped 0 bases, with 7 bases sitting between them. For the CDR3, the DNA is TGTGCCAGCTCACCAAGGGGCTTGAACACTGAAGCTTTCTTT. Protein sequence: CASSPRGLNTEAFF.

The chain is built from TRBV10-1 and TRBJ2-5; 11 bases match TRBD1. The last part of the DNA fits TRBJ2-7 better; the J call may be wrong. In germline, CDR1 is WNHNN, CDR2 SYGVQD (reference sequence). The CDR3 loop spans 15 amino acids. The CDR3 loop is CASSDRDRGSYEQYF. CDR3 DNA sequence: TGCGCCAGCAGTGACCGGGACAGGGGGTCCTACGAGCAGTACTTC.

The CDR3 sequence: CASSVAEFGPGLGSYNEQFF. CDR3 DNA sequence: TGTGCCAGCAGCGTAGCTGAATTTGGCCCCGGTCTAGGCTCCTACAATGAGCAGTTCTTC. This chain connects TRBV9 to TRBJ2-1; D unresolved. The V gene lost 0 bases and the J gene lost 0 bases, with 22 bases spanning the gap. The CDR3 has 20 residues. Germline V gives CDR1 SGDLS, CDR2 YYNGEE.

The chain employs TRBV10-1 and TRBJ2-1; D might be TRBD1 (6 bases). V shed 4 bases and J shed 7 bases, with 11 bases lying between them. The CDR3 runs to 13 residues. Germline CDR1 is WNHNN and CDR2 is SYGVQD (reference sequence). The CDR3 loop is CASSATGTNEQFF. CDR3 nucleotides: TGCGCCAGCAGTGCAACAGGGACGAATGAGCAGTTCTTC.

The rearrangement links TRBV6-5 to TRBJ1-4; D gene unclear. Germline V gene sequence: CDR1 MNHEY, CDR2 SVGAGI. The CDR3 covers 13 residues. The V and J ends lost 6 bases and 4 bases respectively, with 9 bases between them. The CDR3 nucleotides are TGTGCCAGCAGCTCCGGTGGTAATGAAAAACTGTTTTTT. Protein: CASSSGGNEKLFF.

This clone was recorded only once. The chain carries TRBV19 and TRBJ2-4; TRBD1 agrees at 7 bases. Germline CDR1 reads LNHDA; CDR2 reads SQIVND (reference sequence). This CDR3 has 15 residues. V trimming: 6 bases; J trimming: 4 bases; junction bases outside the gene matches: 9. CDR3 in amino acids: CASSPTVTGKNIQYF. CDR3 DNA sequence: TGTGCCAGTAGCCCTACCGTGACAGGGAAAAACATTCAGTACTTC.

CDR3 loop: CASRPRDRGTDTQYF. CDR3 DNA sequence: TGTGCCAGCCGGCCCCGGGACAGGGGGACAGATACGCAGTATTTT. This chain joins TRBV27 and TRBJ2-3; TRBD1 matches 11 bases. The CDR3 contains 15 residues. Germline CDR1 is MNHEY and CDR2 is SMNVEV (reference sequence). The V and J ends lost 8 bases and 3 bases, in that order; junction bases with no gene match: 7.

The chain combines TRBV5-1 with TRBJ2-7, with 7 bases fitting TRBD1. Trimming at V came to 7 bases and at J to 4 bases, leaving 14 bases not matched to a gene. The CDR3 sequence is 15 residues long. Germline lookup yields CDR1 SGHRS and CDR2 YFSETQ. The CDR3 loop reads CASAQFQGVIYEQYF. In DNA, the CDR3 is TGCGCCAGCGCCCAGTTTCAGGGGGTCATTTACGAGCAGTACTTC.

Details on this clone: Possible read error: a much larger clone is one base away. The chain carries TRBV30 and TRBJ1-1; 8 bases align to TRBD1. CDR3 size: 13 residues. Per the germline V gene, CDR1 is GTSNPN and CDR2 is SVGIG (reference sequence). The CDR3 is CAWRVTGGTEAFF. In DNA, the CDR3 is TGTGCCTGGCGTGTCACAGGGGGCACTGAAGCTTTCTTT.

This clone was detected only a few times. J is TRBJ2-3 and V is TRBV6-5; 7 bases are shared with TRBD2. The CDR3 contains 15 residues. Per germline, CDR1 MNHEY and CDR2 SVGAGI. V dropped 8 bases and J dropped 4; count of bases not matched to a gene: 12. DNA of the CDR3: TGTGCCAGCGGCGGGAGTCTAACCTATTCAGATACGCAGTATTTT. Translated: CASGGSLTYSDTQYF.

The chain carries TRBV28 and TRBJ2-7, with 8 bases matching TRBD1. The V segment lost 8 bases and the J segment 6 bases; nucleotides outside the gene matches: 9. CDR1 and CDR2 (germline): MDHEN, SYDVKM. The CDR3 runs 13 residues. CDR3 sequence (DNA): TGTGCCAGCGTGGACAGGGCATTGGGCGAGCAGTACTTC. Encoded protein: CASVDRALGEQYF. Full variable domain (remainder filled in from reference TRBV28 and TRBJ2-7): DVKVTQSSRYLVKRTGEKVFLECVQDMDHENMFWYRQDPGLGLRLIYFSYDVKMKEKGDIPEGYSVSREKKERFSLILESASTNQTSMYLCASVDRALGEQYFGPGTRLTVT.

The CDR3 loop reads CASSVVGEDLAFF. Here the CDR3 DNA reads TGCGCCAGCAGCGTTGTGGGGGAGGACTTGGCTTTCTTT. The chain employs TRBV5-1 and TRBJ1-1; maybe TRBD1 (5 bases). The V gene's germline CDR1 is SGHRS and CDR2 YFSETQ. Trimming stripped 4 bases from V and 11 bases from J, with 18 bases between. This CDR3 region has 13 residues. Full variable domain (remainder filled in from reference TRBV5-1 and TRBJ1-1): KAGVTQTPRYLIKTRGQQVTLSCSPISGHRSVSWYQQTPGQGLQFLFEYFSETQRNKGNFPGRFSGRQFSNSRSEMNVSTLELGDSALYLCASSVVGEDLAFFGQGTRLTVV.